This T cell receptor beta chain was captured in a study of beta chain features in type 1 diabetes. Study at large: Over all samples combined, some 110 million sorted cells were examined.

General observations from the study: Moderately but significantly shorter TCRB CDR3s were found in Type 1 diabetes patients in all four CD4+ subsets. Resolution of whether HLA type affects TCRB rearrangement was not achieved here.

The V gene's germline CDR1 is SQVTM and CDR2 ANQGSEA. Deletions cut 5 bases from V and 4 bases from J, with 6 bases between. This CDR3 spans 11 amino acids. A word on this clone: Its antigen remains unknown.

Expressed TCRB transcripts were sequenced after all isolated RNA was converted to cDNA. Some clones are missing from TCRdb's copy, which holds only in-frame ones; the method was immunoSEQ multiplex PCR. The sample consists of 600,000 to 700,000 clones, 9.5% to 15% of them appearing once. This TCR derives from a man aged 30 to 45 with type 1 diabetes. The rearrangement links TRBV29-1 to TRBJ1-3, with D uncertain. Sequencing was carried out using naive CD4+ T cells from blood. Here the CDR3 DNA reads TGCAGCGTTAAGTCAGGAAACACCATATATTTT. This codes for CSVKSGNTIYF.